This is a list of T cell receptor beta chains from one sample in a study of shared clonotypes between healthy human individuals. Clones were sequenced by immunoSEQ multiplex PCR, and TCRdb holds only the in-frame ones, with some missing. The data show some 2 million clones, with around 95% seen just once and 0.1% to 0.15% held by the top ten. The specimen was naive CD4+ T cells sorted from blood. These TCRs come from a young man in good health. Each CDR3 is given with its conserved first and last residue. D genes are given only for firm matches. Clone size is given for some rows only: seen once, a few or many times, or a class if the clone is expanded.

TRBV5-1	TRBJ2-1	.	.	CASSPLGGNEQFF	TGCGCCAGCAGCCCCCTGGGAGGCAATGAGCAGTTCTTC
TRBV5-1	TRBJ1-4	.	.	CASSREGASGEKLFF	TGCGCCAGCAGCCGGGAAGGGGCATCAGGTGAAAAACTGTTTTTT
TRBV9	TRBJ2-1	.	.	CASSVDSGIYNEQFF	TGTGCCAGCAGCGTAGATTCGGGAATCTACAATGAGCAGTTCTTC
TRBV7-9	TRBJ2-5	.	TRBD1	CASSRGTGGAETQYF	TGTGCCAGCAGCCGAGGGACAGGGGGCGCAGAGACCCAGTACTTC
TRBV28	TRBJ1-2	.	.	CASSDGTTNYGYTF	TGTGCCAGCAGTGACGGGACGACTAACTATGGCTACACCTTC
TRBV6-6	TRBJ2-6	.	TRBD2	CASSPGGSGANVLTF	TGTGCCAGCAGTCCGGGGGGGTCCGGGGCCAACGTCCTGACTTTC
TRBV18	TRBJ1-1	.	.	CASSPAGGNTEAFF	TGTGCCAGCTCACCGGCGGGGGGTAACACTGAAGCTTTCTTT
TRBV9	TRBJ2-1	once	.	CASSRSGGIGRDNEQFF	TGTGCCAGCAGCAGATCTGGCGGGATCGGTAGGGACAATGAGCAGTTCTTC
TRBV5-4	TRBJ1-2	.	TRBD1	CASSRGGQGPEVRGYTF	TGTGCCAGCAGCCGAGGGGGACAGGGGCCCGAGGTGCGGGGCTACACCTTC
TRBV28	TRBJ2-1	once	.	CASSTPGRARDEQFF	TGTGCCAGCAGTACGCCCGGACGGGCCCGGGATGAGCAGTTCTTC
TRBV28	TRBJ1-5	.	.	CASSFVSQPQHF	TGTGCCAGCAGTTTTGTATCTCAGCCCCAGCATTTT
TRBV5-1	TRBJ1-1	.	.	CASSLVAGNTEAFF	TGCGCCAGCAGCTTGGTCGCGGGAAACACTGAAGCTTTCTTT
TRBV9	TRBJ2-1	.	TRBD1	CASSPWTGGYNEQFF	TGTGCCAGCAGCCCCTGGACAGGGGGCTACAATGAGCAGTTCTTC
TRBV7-7	TRBJ2-5	.	TRBD2	CASSLAGGFQETQYF	TGTGCTAGCAGCTTAGCGGGGGGGTTCCAAGAGACCCAGTACTTC
TRBV7-2	TRBJ2-7	few	TRBD1	CASSLGQGAYEQYF	TGTGCCAGCAGCTTAGGGCAGGGGGCCTACGAGCAGTACTTC
TRBV11-1	TRBJ2-5	.	.	CASSSNSGTQYF	TGTGCCAGCAGCTCCAACTCGGGGACCCAGTACTTC
TRBV6-5	TRBJ2-7	.	.	CASSTAEVYEQYF	TGTGCCAGCAGTACCGCCGAGGTCTACGAGCAGTACTTC
TRBV16	TRBJ2-2	.	.	CASSQSSGTTGELFF	TGTGCCAGCAGCCAATCTTCGGGCACGACCGGGGAGCTGTTTTTT
TRBV2	TRBJ2-5	.	TRBD2	CASSRGRRETQYF	TGTGCCAGCAGCCGCGGGAGGAGAGAGACCCAGTACTTC
TRBV18	TRBJ2-7	.	TRBD1	CASSPLGQGARYEQYF	TGTGCCAGCTCACCACTAGGACAGGGGGCGCGATACGAGCAGTACTTC
TRBV5-4	TRBJ1-3	.	.	CASSLGSGTNTIYF	TGTGCCAGCAGCTTGGGTTCAGGGACAAACACCATATATTTT
TRBV6-5	TRBJ1-1	.	.	CASSYFPTEAFF	TGTGCCAGCAGCTACTTCCCCACTGAAGCTTTCTTT
TRBV7-2	TRBJ1-1	.	TRBD1	CASSSTGENTEAFF	TGTGCCAGCAGCTCGACAGGGGAGAACACTGAAGCTTTCTTT
TRBV11-2	TRBJ2-3	.	.	CASSQDGPGDTQYF	TGTGCCAGCAGCCAGGACGGCCCGGGGGATACGCAGTATTTT
TRBV18	TRBJ1-1	.	.	CASSQQDGGLTEAFF	TGTGCCAGCTCACAACAGGACGGCGGGCTCACTGAAGCTTTCTTT
TRBV7-2	TRBJ2-7	.	.	CASGIWGEQYF	TGTGCCAGCGGGATCTGGGGCGAGCAGTACTTC
TRBV18	TRBJ2-5	.	TRBD2	CASSALAGTQETQYF	TGTGCCAGCTCAGCACTAGCGGGGACCCAAGAGACCCAGTACTTC
TRBV12-5	TRBJ1-4	.	TRBD1	CASGSSPGQGIEKLFF	TGTGCTAGTGGTTCGTCGCCGGGACAGGGGATTGAAAAACTGTTTTTT
TRBV6-5	TRBJ2-2	.	.	CASSYGRPGELFF	TGTGCCAGCAGTTACGGCAGACCTGGGGAGCTGTTTTTT
TRBV9	TRBJ2-3	.	.	CASSVAGVSTDTQYF	TGTGCCAGCAGCGTAGCCGGGGTGAGCACAGATACGCAGTATTTT
TRBV15	TRBJ1-1	.	.	CATSRVNAEAFF	TGTGCCACCAGCAGAGTCAACGCTGAAGCTTTCTTT
TRBV12-5	TRBJ1-1	.	.	CASGLGQFGTEAFF	TGTGCTAGTGGTTTGGGACAGTTTGGCACTGAAGCTTTCTTT
TRBV11-2	TRBJ1-2	.	.	CASSPQEGGVGYTF	TGTGCCAGCAGCCCTCAAGAAGGAGGGGTCGGCTACACCTTC
TRBV30	TRBJ2-1	.	.	CAWSSQGSDEQFF	TGTGCCTGGAGTAGTCAGGGTAGCGATGAGCAGTTCTTC
TRBV10-3	TRBJ2-1	.	TRBD2	CAIRHGTSGTQIDEQFF	TGTGCCATCAGACACGGGACTAGCGGGACGCAGATCGATGAGCAGTTCTTC
TRBV10-3	TRBJ2-5	.	.	CAIRDSSVSGVETQYF	TGTGCCATCAGGGACTCTAGCGTCTCGGGCGTAGAGACCCAGTACTTC
TRBV6-5	TRBJ2-2	.	TRBD1	CASRPPTGRTGELFF	TGTGCCAGCAGACCCCCGACAGGGCGAACCGGGGAGCTGTTTTTT
TRBV7-9	TRBJ1-1	.	.	CASSGRGYTEAFF	TGTGCCAGCAGCGGGCGGGGTTACACTGAAGCTTTCTTT
TRBV7-9	TRBJ1-6	.	.	CASSSLRSSYNSPLHF	TGTGCCAGCAGCTCCCTCCGAAGCTCCTATAATTCACCCCTCCACTTT
TRBV29-1	TRBJ2-7	once	.	CSVEDVRGQQYF	TGCAGCGTTGAAGATGTGCGGGGCCAGCAGTACTTC
TRBV6-5	TRBJ2-1	.	.	CASSYLGGQFHEQFF	TGTGCCAGCAGTTACTTGGGGGGGCAATTCCATGAGCAGTTCTTC
TRBV7-2	TRBJ1-1	.	.	CASSPANGGNTEAFF	TGTGCCAGCAGCCCCGCTAATGGGGGGAACACTGAAGCTTTCTTT
TRBV29-1	TRBJ1-1	.	TRBD1	CSGLDRGILNTEAFF	TGCAGCGGACTCGACAGGGGTATTCTGAACACTGAAGCTTTCTTT
TRBV6-4	TRBJ2-4	.	TRBD1	CASKTTGDKNIQYF	TGTGCCAGTAAAACCACAGGGGACAAAAACATTCAGTACTTC
TRBV6-5	TRBJ1-5	.	.	CASSSGARQPQHF	TGTGCCAGCAGTTCGGGGGCTAGGCAGCCCCAGCATTTT
TRBV11-3	TRBJ2-7	.	TRBD2	CASGTSGNYEQYF	TGTGCCAGCGGGACTAGCGGGAACTACGAGCAGTACTTC
TRBV2	TRBJ2-5	.	TRBD2	CASSPGLVISETQYF	TGTGCCAGCAGTCCGGGACTAGTAATAAGCGAGACCCAGTACTTC
TRBV10-3	TRBJ2-3	.	.	CAISDLTDTQYF	TGTGCCATCAGTGACCTCACAGATACGCAGTATTTT
TRBV6-5	TRBJ2-3	.	.	CASSRDSTSNTQYF	TGTGCCAGCAGCCGGGACTCAACTTCGAATACGCAGTATTTT
TRBV5-6	TRBJ1-6	.	.	CASSFGGIGSPLHF	TGTGCCAGCAGCTTCGGGGGGATTGGATCACCCCTCCACTTT
TRBV5-1	TRBJ1-5	once	.	CASSLGDDQPQHF	TGCGCCAGCAGCCTAGGAGATGATCAGCCCCAGCATTTT
TRBV5-1	TRBJ1-1	.	.	CASIVGSGDTEAFF	TGCGCCAGCATTGTCGGTAGTGGGGACACTGAAGCTTTCTTT
TRBV5-1	TRBJ2-7	.	TRBD1	CASSPTRGQPGSGYF	TGCGCCAGCAGCCCAACTAGGGGACAGCCAGGAAGTGGGTACTTC
TRBV5-1	TRBJ2-5	.	.	CASSPDSAALETQYF	TGCGCCAGCAGCCCGGACTCAGCGGCCTTGGAGACCCAGTACTTC
TRBV2	TRBJ1-2	.	TRBD1	CASSLQGAMGYGYTF	TGTGCCAGCAGTCTTCAGGGGGCGATGGGCTATGGCTACACCTTC
TRBV19	TRBJ2-7	.	.	CASSRGFSYEQYF	TGTGCCAGTAGTCGGGGGTTCTCCTACGAGCAGTACTTC
TRBV6-6	TRBJ1-2	.	.	CASSYARDYGYTF	TGTGCCAGCAGTTACGCCCGGGACTATGGCTACACCTTC